The source of this T cell receptor (beta chain) is a study of OX40 agonist ivuxolimab in advanced cancers. Produced via immunoSEQ multiplex PCR; TCRdb's table is partial and in-frame only. The sample yields under 85,000 clones, about 93% seen once. Study-wide results and limits: Expanded peripheral T cells had an undetermined antigen specificity.

Any history of autoimmune disease or systemic immunosuppression disqualified patients. Trimming removed 0 bases at V and 4 bases at J, with 11 bases between. The CDR3 extends over 14 amino acids. The germline V gene encodes CDR1 SGHDT and CDR2 YYEEEE. Worth noting for this clone: The antigen is not known.

V and J are TRBV5-6 and TRBJ2-7; D unclear. Here the sequenced sample was CD4+ or CD8+ T cells sorted from blood, taken in a trial of the OX40 agonist ivuxolimab. This TCR came from an adult with an advanced solid tumor such as melanoma, head and neck, liver or kidney cancer. The CDR3 region is CASSLGRESYEQYF. In DNA form, the CDR3 reads TGTGCCAGCAGCTTGGGCCGAGAGAGTTACGAGCAGTACTTC.